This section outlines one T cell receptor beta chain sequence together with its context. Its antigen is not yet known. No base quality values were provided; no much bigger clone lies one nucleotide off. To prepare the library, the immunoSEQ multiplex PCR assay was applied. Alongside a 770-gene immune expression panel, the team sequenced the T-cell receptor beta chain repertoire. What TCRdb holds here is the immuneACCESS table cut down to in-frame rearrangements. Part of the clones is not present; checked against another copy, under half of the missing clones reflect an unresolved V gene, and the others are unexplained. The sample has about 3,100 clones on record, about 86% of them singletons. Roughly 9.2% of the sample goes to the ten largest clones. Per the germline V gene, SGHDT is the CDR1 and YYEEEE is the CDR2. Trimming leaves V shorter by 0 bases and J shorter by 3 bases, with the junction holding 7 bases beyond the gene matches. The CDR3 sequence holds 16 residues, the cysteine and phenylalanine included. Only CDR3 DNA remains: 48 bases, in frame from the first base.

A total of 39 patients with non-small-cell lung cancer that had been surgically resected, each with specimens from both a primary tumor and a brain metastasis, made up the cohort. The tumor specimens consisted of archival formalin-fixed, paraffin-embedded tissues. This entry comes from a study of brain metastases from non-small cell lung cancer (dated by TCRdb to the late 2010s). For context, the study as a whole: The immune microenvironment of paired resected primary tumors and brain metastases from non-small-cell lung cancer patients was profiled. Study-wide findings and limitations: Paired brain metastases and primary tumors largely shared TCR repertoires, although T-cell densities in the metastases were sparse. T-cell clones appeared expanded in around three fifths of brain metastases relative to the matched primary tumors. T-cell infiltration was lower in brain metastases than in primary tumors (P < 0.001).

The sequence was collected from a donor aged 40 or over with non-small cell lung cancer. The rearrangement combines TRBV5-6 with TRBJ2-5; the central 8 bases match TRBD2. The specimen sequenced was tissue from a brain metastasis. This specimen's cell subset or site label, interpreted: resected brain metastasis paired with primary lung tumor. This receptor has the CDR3 CASSLAWAGGEETQYF. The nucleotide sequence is TGTGCCAGCAGCTTGGCGTGGGCGGGGGGAGAAGAGACCCAGTACTTC. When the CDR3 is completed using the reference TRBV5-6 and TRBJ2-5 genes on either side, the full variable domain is DAGVTQSPTHLIKTRGQQVTLRCSPKSGHDTVSWYQQALGQGPQFIFQYYEEEERQRGNFPDRFSGHQFPNYSSELNVNALLLGDSALYLCASSLAWAGGEETQYFGPGTRLLVL.